This is a list of T cell receptor beta chains from one sample in a study of shared clonotypes between healthy human individuals. Libraries were prepared by immunoSEQ multiplex PCR; TCRdb keeps only in-frame clonotypes and omits some of them. The repertoire has nearly 2 million clones, roughly 95% of them found once; the top ten carry less than 1.5%. The sequenced material came from naive CD8+ T cells sorted from blood. The receptors derive from a young man in good health. CDR3s include the opening cysteine and the closing phenylalanine or tryptophan. Fields, in order: clone size, D gene, J gene, V gene, CDR3 protein, CDR3 DNA. The D gene is left open where the match is weak. For some rows the clone size is stated as once, few or many, or as a class when expanded; others skip it.

- TRBD1 TRBJ2-7 TRBV5-5 CASSPQGVGTYEQYF TGTGCCAGCAGCCCTCAGGGGGTGGGAACCTACGAGCAGTACTTC
- TRBD1 TRBJ2-4 TRBV4-1 CASSHTGQGAGNIQYF TGCGCCAGCAGCCATACGGGACAGGGGGCCGGGAACATTCAGTACTTC
- TRBD1 TRBJ2-7 TRBV5-4 CASSVDRGQPYEQYF TGTGCCAGCAGCGTTGACAGGGGCCAGCCCTACGAGCAGTACTTC
once - TRBJ1-5 TRBV19 CASSMEQINQPQHF TGTGCCAGTAGTATGGAACAGATTAATCAGCCCCAGCATTTT
- TRBD2 TRBJ2-1 TRBV7-8 CASNLIGSGSFFF TGTGCCAGCAACTTAATCGGAAGCGGGAGTTTTTTCTTC
- TRBD1 TRBJ2-7 TRBV14 CASSQWDSAYEQYF TGTGCCAGCAGCCAGTGGGACAGCGCCTACGAGCAGTACTTC
- - TRBJ2-5 TRBV9 CASSVYGAGAPGETQYF TGTGCCAGCAGCGTTTACGGGGCGGGGGCCCCGGGGGAGACCCAGTACTTC
- - TRBJ2-1 TRBV7-2 CASSFYPTNYNEQFF TGTGCCAGCAGCTTCTATCCGACTAACTACAATGAGCAGTTCTTC
- - TRBJ2-1 TRBV19 CASSIDSRYSYNEQFF TGTGCCAGTAGTATAGATTCAAGATACTCCTACAATGAGCAGTTCTTC
- - TRBJ2-1 TRBV13 CASSPKRFSYNEQFF TGTGCCAGCAGCCCGAAGCGGTTCTCCTACAATGAGCAGTTCTTC
- TRBD1 TRBJ2-7 TRBV10-3 CAISDGDRDHEQYF TGTGCCATCAGTGATGGGGACAGGGACCACGAGCAGTACTTC
- - TRBJ2-5 TRBV28 CASSLTGPAAQYF TGTGCCAGCAGTTTGACAGGTCCTGCGGCCCAGTACTTC
- - TRBJ2-7 TRBV6-5 CASSYGDSSYEQYF TGTGCCAGCAGTTACGGCGACAGCTCCTACGAGCAGTACTTC
- TRBD1 TRBJ1-2 TRBV5-1 CASSFGTGGAGGYTF TGCGCCAGCAGCTTCGGGACAGGGGGCGCGGGAGGCTACACCTTC
- - TRBJ2-7 TRBV2 CASSESSASYEQYF TGTGCCAGCAGTGAATCTAGCGCCTCCTACGAGCAGTACTTC
- TRBD1 TRBJ2-1 TRBV7-6 CASSLELWTGAYNEQFF TGTGCCAGCAGCTTAGAGCTATGGACAGGGGCCTACAATGAGCAGTTCTTC
- - TRBJ1-1 TRBV4-1 CASLGLGAEAFF TGCGCCAGCCTCGGCTTGGGGGCTGAAGCTTTCTTT
- - TRBJ2-5 TRBV4-3 CASSQNSVETQYF TGCGCCAGCAGCCAAAATAGTGTGGAGACCCAGTACTTC
- - TRBJ2-7 TRBV13 CASSLGLMVASRSYEQYF TGTGCCAGCAGCTTAGGCCTTATGGTAGCTTCAAGAAGCTACGAGCAGTACTTC
- TRBD1 TRBJ1-1 TRBV27 CASPKRTGGNEAFF TGTGCCAGCCCGAAGCGAACAGGGGGAAATGAAGCTTTCTTT
once - TRBJ1-5 TRBV30 CAWTAGQSNQPQHF TGTGCCTGGACCGCGGGACAAAGCAATCAGCCCCAGCATTTT
- - TRBJ2-1 TRBV7-9 CASSLVSFGGDNEQFF TGTGCCAGCAGCTTAGTGTCATTCGGGGGTGACAATGAGCAGTTCTTC
- - TRBJ1-2 TRBV7-2 CASSLVGSFDYGYTF TGTGCCAGCAGCTTAGTGGGTTCATTCGACTATGGCTACACCTTC
- - TRBJ1-1 TRBV7-4 CASSLIGPLEGNTEAFF TGTGCCAGCAGCCTCATTGGACCCCTAGAAGGGAACACTGAAGCTTTCTTT
- - TRBJ2-7 TRBV2 CASRDSNSYEQYF TGTGCCAGCAGGGACAGTAACTCCTACGAGCAGTACTTC
- - TRBJ2-3 TRBV6-5 CASSYSGDFLDTQYF TGTGCCAGCAGTTACTCGGGGGACTTCCTGGATACGCAGTATTTT
- - TRBJ2-5 TRBV6-9 CASSLIQGGETQYF TGTGCCAGCAGTCTAATCCAGGGGGGAGAGACCCAGTACTTC
- TRBD1 TRBJ1-2 TRBV29-1 CSVRLGGQGYTF TGCAGCGTTAGGTTAGGGGGCCAAGGCTACACCTTC
once TRBD1 TRBJ2-3 TRBV4-2 CASSGDFRGQVSTDTQYF TGTGCCAGCAGCGGCGATTTCCGTGGACAGGTGAGCACAGATACGCAGTATTTT